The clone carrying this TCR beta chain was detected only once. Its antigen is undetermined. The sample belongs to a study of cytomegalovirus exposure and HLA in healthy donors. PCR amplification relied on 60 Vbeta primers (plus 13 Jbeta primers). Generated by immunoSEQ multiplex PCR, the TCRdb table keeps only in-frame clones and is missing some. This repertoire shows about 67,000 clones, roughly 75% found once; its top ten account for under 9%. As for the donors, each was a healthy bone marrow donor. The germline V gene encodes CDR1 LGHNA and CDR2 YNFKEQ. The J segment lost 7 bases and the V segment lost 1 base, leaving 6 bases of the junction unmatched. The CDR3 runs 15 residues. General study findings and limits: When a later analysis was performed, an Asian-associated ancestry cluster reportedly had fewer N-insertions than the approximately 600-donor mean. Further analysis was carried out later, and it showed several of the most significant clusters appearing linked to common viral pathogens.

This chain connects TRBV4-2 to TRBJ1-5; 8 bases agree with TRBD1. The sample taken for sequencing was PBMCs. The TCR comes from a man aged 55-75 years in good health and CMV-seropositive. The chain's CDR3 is CASSQGQGAKQPQHF. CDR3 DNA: TGTGCCAGCAGCCAAGGGCAGGGGGCAAAGCAGCCCCAGCATTTT.